This T cell receptor beta chain was identified during a study of shared clonotypes between healthy human individuals. Overall study: A few men and a couple of women, aged 18 to 49, were donors. Findings and limits, study-wide: The represented genetic and exposure-history diversity was limited by the small number of donors.

Clones were read by immunoSEQ multiplex PCR, and TCRdb kept only the in-frame ones, dropping some. The profile shows under 750,000 clones, around 77% of them singletons. Remarks on this clone: Its specificity is not known.

Investigators divided CD4+ cells into CD45RA+ naive and CD45RA-negative memory subsets. Trimming shortened V by 0 bases and J by 8 bases, and 7 bases separated the two germline ends. The V gene's germline CDR1 is KGHSH and CDR2 LQKENI. This CDR3 contains 12 residues. The sample consisted of memory CD4+ T cells sorted from blood. Sample subset: CD45RA-negative fraction. The rearrangement uses TRBV18 and TRBJ1-1, with D unclear. The origin of this receptor is a woman aged 25 to 39 in good health. DNA for the CDR3: TGTGCCAGCTCACCACCTTCACGAGAAGCTTTCTTT. This sequence encodes CASSPPSREAFF.